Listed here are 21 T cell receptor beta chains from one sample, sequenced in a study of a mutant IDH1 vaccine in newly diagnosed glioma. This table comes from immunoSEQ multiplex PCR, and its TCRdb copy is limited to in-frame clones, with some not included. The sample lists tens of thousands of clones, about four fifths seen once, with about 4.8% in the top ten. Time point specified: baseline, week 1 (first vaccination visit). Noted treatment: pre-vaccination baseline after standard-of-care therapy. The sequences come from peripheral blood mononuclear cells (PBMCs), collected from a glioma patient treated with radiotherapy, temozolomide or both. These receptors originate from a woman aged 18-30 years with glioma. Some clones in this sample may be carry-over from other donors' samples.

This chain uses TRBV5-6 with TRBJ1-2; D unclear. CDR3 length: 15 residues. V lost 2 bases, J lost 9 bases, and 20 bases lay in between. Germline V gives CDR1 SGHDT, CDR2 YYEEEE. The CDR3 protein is CASSFLSGLPRSYTF. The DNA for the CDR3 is TGTGCCAGCAGCTTCCTCTCCGGACTTCCCCGTAGCTACACCTTC.

The CDR3 DNA follows: TGTGCCACCAGCAGAGCAGGCGGGAGGGCCAGCGAGCAGTACTTC. This encodes CATSRAGGRASEQYF. The rearrangement links TRBV15 to TRBJ2-7; TRBD2 agrees at 9 bases. CDR3 size: 15 residues. Trimming cost V 1 base and J 6 bases; bases outside gene matches: 7. Germline values: CDR1 LNHNV, CDR2 YYDKDF (reference sequence).

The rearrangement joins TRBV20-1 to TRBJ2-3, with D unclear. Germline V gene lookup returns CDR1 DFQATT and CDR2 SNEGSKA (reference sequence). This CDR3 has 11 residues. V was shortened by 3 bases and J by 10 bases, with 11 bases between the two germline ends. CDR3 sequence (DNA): TGCAGTGCTAGCCCCGGTGCACCGCAGTATTTT. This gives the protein CSASPGAPQYF.

The DNA of the CDR3 is TGTGCCAGCAGTTCGCTAGCGGGACCCTACACCGGGGAGCTGTTTTTT. Amino acids: CASSSLAGPYTGELFF. The chain uses TRBV6-5 and TRBJ2-2, with 9 bases aligning to TRBD2. The CDR3 extends over 16 amino acids. Germline V gene data show CDR1 as MNHEY and CDR2 as SVGAGI. V lost 4 bases to trimming and J lost 3 bases; unmatched junction nucleotides: 6.

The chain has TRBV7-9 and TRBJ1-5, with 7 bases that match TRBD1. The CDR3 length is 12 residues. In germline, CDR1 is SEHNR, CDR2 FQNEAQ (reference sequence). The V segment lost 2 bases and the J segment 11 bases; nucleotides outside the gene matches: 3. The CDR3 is CASSLRDSSQHF. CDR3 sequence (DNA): TGTGCCAGCAGCTTAAGGGACAGTTCCCAGCATTTT.

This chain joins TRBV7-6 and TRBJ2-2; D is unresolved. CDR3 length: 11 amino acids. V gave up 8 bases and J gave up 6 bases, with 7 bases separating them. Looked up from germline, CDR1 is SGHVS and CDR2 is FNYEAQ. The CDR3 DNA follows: TGTGCCAGCTCAAGGGCCGGGGAGCTGTTTTTT. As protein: CASSRAGELFF. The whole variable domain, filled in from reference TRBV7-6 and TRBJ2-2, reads GAGVSQSPRYKVTKRGQDVALRCDPISGHVSLYWYRQALGQGPEFLTYFNYEAQQDKSGLPNDRFSAERPEGSISTLTIQRTEQRDSAMYRCASSRAGELFFGEGSRLTVL.

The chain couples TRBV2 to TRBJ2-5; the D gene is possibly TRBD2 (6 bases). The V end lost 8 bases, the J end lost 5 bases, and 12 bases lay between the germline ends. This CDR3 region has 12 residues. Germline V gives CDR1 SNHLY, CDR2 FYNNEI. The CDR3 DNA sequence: TGTGCCAGCGGCTGGGGGGTTGAGACCCAGTACTTC. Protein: CASGWGVETQYF.

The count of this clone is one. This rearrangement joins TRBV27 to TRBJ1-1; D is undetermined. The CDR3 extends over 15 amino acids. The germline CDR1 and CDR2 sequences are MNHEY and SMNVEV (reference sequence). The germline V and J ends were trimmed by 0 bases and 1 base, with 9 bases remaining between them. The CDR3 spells CASSLSLTSNTEAFF. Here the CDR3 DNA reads TGTGCCAGCAGTTTATCCCTCACGTCGAACACTGAAGCTTTCTTT.

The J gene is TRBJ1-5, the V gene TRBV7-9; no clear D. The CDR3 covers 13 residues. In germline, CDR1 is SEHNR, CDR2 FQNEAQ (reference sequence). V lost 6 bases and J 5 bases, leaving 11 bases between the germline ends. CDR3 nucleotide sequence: TGTGCCAGCAGGACGACTTTTGATCAGCCCCAGCATTTT. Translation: CASRTTFDQPQHF.

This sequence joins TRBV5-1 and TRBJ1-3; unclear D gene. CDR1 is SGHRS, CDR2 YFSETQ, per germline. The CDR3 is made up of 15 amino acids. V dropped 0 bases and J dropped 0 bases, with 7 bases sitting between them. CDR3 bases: TGCGCCAGCAGCTTGGAGGTTGGCTCTGGAAACACCATATATTTT. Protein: CASSLEVGSGNTIYF.

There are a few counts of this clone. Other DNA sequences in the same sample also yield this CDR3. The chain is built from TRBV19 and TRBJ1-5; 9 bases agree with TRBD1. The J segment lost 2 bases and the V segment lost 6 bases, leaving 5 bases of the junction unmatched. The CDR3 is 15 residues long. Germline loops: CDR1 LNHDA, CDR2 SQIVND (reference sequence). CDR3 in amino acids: CASRAGTGRNQPQHF. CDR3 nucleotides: TGTGCCAGTAGGGCCGGGACAGGGCGCAATCAGCCCCAGCATTTT. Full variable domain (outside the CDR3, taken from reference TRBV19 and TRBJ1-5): DGGITQSPKYLFRKEGQNVTLSCEQNLNHDAMYWYRQDPGQGLRLIYYSQIVNDFQKGDIAEGYSVSREKKESFPLTVTSAQKNPTAFYLCASRAGTGRNQPQHFGDGTRLSIL.

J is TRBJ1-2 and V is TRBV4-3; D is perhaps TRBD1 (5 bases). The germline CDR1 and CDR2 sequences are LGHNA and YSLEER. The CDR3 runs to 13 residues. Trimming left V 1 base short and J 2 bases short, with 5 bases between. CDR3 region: CASSQGGNYGYTF. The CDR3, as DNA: TGCGCCAGCAGCCAAGGGGGGAACTATGGCTACACCTTC.

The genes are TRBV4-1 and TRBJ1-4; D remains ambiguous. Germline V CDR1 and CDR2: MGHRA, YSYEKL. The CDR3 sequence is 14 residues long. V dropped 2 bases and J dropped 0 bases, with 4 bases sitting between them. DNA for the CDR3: TGCGCCAGCAGCCAAACTTCAACTAATGAAAAACTGTTTTTT. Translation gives CASSQTSTNEKLFF.

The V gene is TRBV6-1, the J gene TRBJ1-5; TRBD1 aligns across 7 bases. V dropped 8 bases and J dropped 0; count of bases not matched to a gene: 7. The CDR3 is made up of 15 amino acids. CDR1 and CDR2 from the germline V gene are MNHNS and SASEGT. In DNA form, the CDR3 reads TGTGCCAGCGTCTGGGGGACAGATAGCAATCAGCCCCAGCATTTT. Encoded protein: CASVWGTDSNQPQHF.

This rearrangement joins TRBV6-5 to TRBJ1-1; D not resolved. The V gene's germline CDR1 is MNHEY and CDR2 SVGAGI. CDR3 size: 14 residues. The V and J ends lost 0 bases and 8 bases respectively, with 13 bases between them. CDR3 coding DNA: TGTGCCAGCAGTTACTCCACCCCGGTACGCGAAGCTTTCTTT. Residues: CASSYSTPVREAFF.

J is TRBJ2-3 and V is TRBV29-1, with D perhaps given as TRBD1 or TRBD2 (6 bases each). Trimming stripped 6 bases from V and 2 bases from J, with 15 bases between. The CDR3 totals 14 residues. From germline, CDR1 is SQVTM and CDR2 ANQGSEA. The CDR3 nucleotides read TGCAGCGTGAGGGGGAGGCTCCCCACAGATACGCAGTATTTT. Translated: CSVRGRLPTDTQYF.

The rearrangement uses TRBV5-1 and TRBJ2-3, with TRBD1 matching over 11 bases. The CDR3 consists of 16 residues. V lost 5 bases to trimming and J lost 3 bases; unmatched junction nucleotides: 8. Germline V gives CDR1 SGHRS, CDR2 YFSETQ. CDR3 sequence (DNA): TGCGCCAGCAGTCCCGGACAGGGGGCGCCGACAGATACGCAGTATTTT. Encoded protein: CASSPGQGAPTDTQYF.

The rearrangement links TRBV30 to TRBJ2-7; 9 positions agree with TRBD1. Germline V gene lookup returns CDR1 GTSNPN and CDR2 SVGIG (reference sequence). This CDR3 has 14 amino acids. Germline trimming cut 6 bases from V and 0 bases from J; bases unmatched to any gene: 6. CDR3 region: CACNRGPSSYEQYF. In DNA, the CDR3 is TGTGCCTGCAACAGGGGGCCGAGCTCCTACGAGCAGTACTTC.

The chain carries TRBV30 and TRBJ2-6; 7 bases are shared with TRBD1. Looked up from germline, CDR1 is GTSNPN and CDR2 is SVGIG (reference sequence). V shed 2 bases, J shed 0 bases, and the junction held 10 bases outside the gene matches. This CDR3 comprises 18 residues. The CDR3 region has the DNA TGTGCCTGGAGTCCACCGGGACAGAGACTCTCTGGGGCCAACGTCCTGACTTTC. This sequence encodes CAWSPPGQRLSGANVLTF.

Here the CDR3 reads CASSQAGTNTGELFF. For the CDR3, the DNA is TGCGCCAGCAGCCAGGCCGGGACCAACACCGGGGAGCTGTTTTTT. The genes are TRBV5-1 and TRBJ2-2; either TRBD1 or TRBD2 may supply D (5 bases each). Trimming pared 4 bases from V and 2 bases from J, leaving 12 bases between. This CDR3 is built from 15 residues. Per the germline V gene, CDR1 is SGHRS and CDR2 is YFSETQ.

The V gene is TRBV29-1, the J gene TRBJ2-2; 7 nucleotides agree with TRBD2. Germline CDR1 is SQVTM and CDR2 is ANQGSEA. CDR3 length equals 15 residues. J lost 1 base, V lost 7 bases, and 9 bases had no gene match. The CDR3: CSADGGSGNTGELFF. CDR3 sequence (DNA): TGCAGCGCCGACGGCGGGAGCGGGAACACCGGGGAGCTGTTTTTT.